Following are 5 T cell receptor beta chains from one sample sequenced in a study of T cell responses to AZD1222 COVID-19 vaccine. The protocol was immunoSEQ multiplex PCR, while the TCRdb copy is restricted to in-frame clones and leaves out a portion. The data hold 120,000 or so clones, with about nine tenths observed a single time. Sequencing was performed on peripheral blood, taken on day 0 of MenACWY control vaccination. These receptor sequences come from an adult in good health.

J is TRBJ1-4 and V is TRBV28, with 7 bases lining up with TRBD1. CDR1 is MDHEN and CDR2 is SYDVKM in the germline V gene. The CDR3 has 14 residues. Unmatched junction bases numbered 10, after V lost 5 bases and J lost 10 bases. As DNA, the CDR3 is TGTGCCAGCAGTCCATCAGGGACAGCGCTAAAACTGTTTTTT. This gives the protein CASSPSGTALKLFF.

The chain has TRBV18 and TRBJ2-1, with 8 bases that match TRBD2. This CDR3 is built from 17 residues. CDR1 and CDR2 (germline): KGHSH, LQKENI. The ends lost 3 bases at V and 4 bases at J; junction bases unmatched: 11. In nucleotides, the CDR3 is TGTGCCAGCTCACCCCTGGGGCGGGAGGTTCAATACAATGAGCAGTTCTTC. It yields the protein CASSPLGREVQYNEQFF. The complete variable domain, with remaining parts taken from reference TRBV18 and TRBJ2-1, reads NAGVMQNPRHLVRRRGQEARLRCSPMKGHSHVYWYRQLPEEGLKFMVYLQKENIIDESGMPKERFSAEFPKEGPSILRIQQVVRGDSAAYFCASSPLGREVQYNEQFFGPGTRLTVL.

CDR3 residues: CASSQDLALRTGELFF. As DNA, the CDR3 is TGCGCCAGCAGCCAAGATCTCGCCCTCCGTACCGGGGAGCTGTTTTTT. The chain recombines TRBV4-1 with TRBJ2-2; no clear D gene. In germline, CDR1 is MGHRA, CDR2 YSYEKL. Between the trimmed V and J ends, which lost 0 bases and 5 bases, there was a span of 13 bases. There are 16 residues in the CDR3.

The rearrangement links TRBV5-1 to TRBJ2-5; 10 nucleotides agree with TRBD1. The CDR3 is 15 residues long. V dropped 2 bases and J dropped 5; count of bases not matched to a gene: 6. The germline CDR1 and CDR2 sequences are SGHRS and YFSETQ. The CDR3 DNA follows: TGCGCCAGCAGCTTCTCGACAGGGGGCGGGGAGACCCAGTACTTC. Translating it yields CASSFSTGGGETQYF. Complete variable domain (other parts from reference TRBV5-1 and TRBJ2-5): KAGVTQTPRYLIKTRGQQVTLSCSPISGHRSVSWYQQTPGQGLQFLFEYFSETQRNKGNFPGRFSGRQFSNSRSEMNVSTLELGDSALYLCASSFSTGGGETQYFGPGTRLLVL.

This chain links TRBV7-2 with TRBJ2-1, with 10 nucleotides matching TRBD2. Unmatched junction bases numbered 4, after V lost 1 base and J lost 4 bases. This CDR3 has 16 amino acids. Germline values: CDR1 SGHTA, CDR2 FQGNSA. The CDR3 sequence is CASSLVTSGIYNEQFF. The CDR3 region has the DNA TGTGCCAGCAGCTTAGTAACTAGCGGGATATACAATGAGCAGTTCTTC.